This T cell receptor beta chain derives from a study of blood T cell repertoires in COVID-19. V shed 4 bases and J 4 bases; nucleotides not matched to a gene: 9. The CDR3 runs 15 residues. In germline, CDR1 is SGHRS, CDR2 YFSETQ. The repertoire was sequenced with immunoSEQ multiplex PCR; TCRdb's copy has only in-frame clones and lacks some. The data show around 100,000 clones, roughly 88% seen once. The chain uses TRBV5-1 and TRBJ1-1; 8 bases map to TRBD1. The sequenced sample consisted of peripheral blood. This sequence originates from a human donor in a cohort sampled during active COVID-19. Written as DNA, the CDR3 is TGCGCCAGCAGCCGGCAGACAGGGGCTGGCACTGAAGCTTTCTTT. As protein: CASSRQTGAGTEAFF.